Below are 10 T cell receptor beta chains sequenced from a single sample in a study of T cells in Graves' hyperthyroidism and ophthalmopathy. Amplified TCR beta CDR3 regions came from RNA transcripts. First-round RT-PCR with HTBI primers amplified the TCR CDR3 region. TCRdb re-called the multiplex PCR reads through MiXCR, storing one row per CDR3 protein. The top ten clones hold about 43% of a sample with roughly 510,000 distinct CDR3 sequences, approximately 48% of them seen once. The sequenced sample consisted of peripheral blood or thyroid tissue (not recorded which). All receptors derive from an adult woman with Graves' disease, either hyperthyroidism or ophthalmopathy (not recorded which).

This clonotype appeared many times. The CDR3 reads CASSQDDAAGQPQHF. For the CDR3, the DNA is TGCGCCAGCAGCCAAGATGACGCGGCCGGGCAGCCCCAGCATTTT. This sequence joins TRBV4-1 and TRBJ1-5; D unclear. With 0 bases removed from V and 7 bases from J, the gap between germline ends came to 13 bases. The CDR3 is made up of 15 amino acids. Germline V gene sequence: CDR1 MGHRA, CDR2 YSYEKL.

The CDR3, as DNA: TGTGCCAGCAGTCCTACTAGCGGGCTTATAAAACTCTACGAGCAGTACTTC. Translating gives CASSPTSGLIKLYEQYF. The V and J genes are TRBV7-9 and TRBJ2-7, with TRBD2 matching 9 bases. CDR1 is SEHNR, CDR2 FQNEAQ, per germline (reference sequence). CDR3 length: 17 amino acids. With 6 bases clipped from V and 3 bases from J, the junction kept 15 bases outside the gene matches.

This chain links TRBV29-1 with TRBJ2-2; D may be TRBD1 (5 bases). Germline lookup yields CDR1 SQVTM and CDR2 ANQGSEA. The V and J ends lost 5 bases and 5 bases respectively, with 12 bases between them. CDR3 length: 13 amino acids. CDR3 nucleotide sequence: TGCAGCGTTCCTCAGGGATGGACCGGGGAGCTGTTTTTT. This gives the protein CSVPQGWTGELFF.

This clonotype occurred many times. The chain employs TRBV19 and TRBJ1-2; no clear D. Trimming left V 3 bases short and J 4 bases short, with 9 bases between. CDR1 and CDR2 (germline): LNHDA, SQIVND (reference sequence). This CDR3 contains 13 residues. The CDR3 spells CASSMSGGYGYTF. The CDR3 nucleotides are TGTGCCAGTAGTATGTCGGGCGGCTATGGCTACACCTTC.

Many counts were recorded for this clonotype. The chain has TRBV20-1 and TRBJ1-1; 7 positions agree with TRBD1. This CDR3 has 14 residues. The germline CDR1 and CDR2 sequences are DFQATT and SNEGSKA (reference sequence). Germline trimming cut 4 bases from V and 6 bases from J; bases unmatched to any gene: 11. CDR3 bases: TGCAGTGCTACGCAGACAGGGTGGGGGGCTGAAGCTTTCTTT. Its protein product is CSATQTGWGAEAFF.

The J gene is TRBJ2-5, the V gene TRBV10-3; 11 nucleotides align to TRBD2. V was clipped by 6 bases and J by 5 bases; unmatched bases: 2. CDR1 and CDR2 (germline): ENHRY, SYGVKD. The CDR3 totals 13 residues. The DNA of the CDR3 is TGTGCCATCAGACTAGCGGGAGCGGAGACCCAGTACTTC. Its protein product is CAIRLAGAETQYF.

The table lists this clonotype with many counts. The chain links TRBV5-1 to TRBJ2-7; D not certain. CDR1 and CDR2 (germline): SGHRS, YFSETQ. The CDR3 has 14 amino acids. V was shortened by 0 bases and J by 1 base, with 8 bases between the two germline ends. The CDR3 reads CASSLEKQSYEQYF. The CDR3 coding sequence is TGCGCCAGCAGCTTGGAAAAACAGTCCTACGAGCAGTACTTC.

The gene calls are TRBV19 and TRBJ1-2, with D tentatively TRBD1 (6 bases). Trimming removed 7 bases at V and 7 bases at J, with 13 bases between. CDR1 is LNHDA and CDR2 is SQIVND in the germline V gene (reference sequence). The CDR3 is made up of 12 amino acids. The CDR3 loop is CASNWGPTGYTF. The DNA of the CDR3 is TGTGCCAGTAACTGGGGGCCTACTGGCTACACCTTC.

This clonotype was seen only a few times. This chain joins TRBV6-1 and TRBJ1-5; maybe TRBD1 (6 bases). The CDR3 contains 16 residues. The germline V and J ends were trimmed by 1 base and 2 bases, with 12 bases remaining between them. CDR1 and CDR2 from the germline V gene are MNHNS and SASEGT. The CDR3 sequence is CASSEGRTVGNQPQHF. The CDR3 DNA sequence: TGTGCCAGCAGTGAAGGCAGGACAGTTGGCAATCAGCCCCAGCATTTT.

V gene TRBV29-1 combines with J gene TRBJ1-1, with D hard to call. CDR1 SQVTM and CDR2 ANQGSEA come from the germline V gene. This CDR3 has 15 amino acids. Trimming shortened V by 0 bases and J by 3 bases, and 14 bases separated the two germline ends. CDR3: CSVEDSSPGHTEAFF. CDR3 DNA: TGCAGCGTTGAAGACAGCAGCCCCGGACACACTGAAGCTTTCTTT.